This T cell receptor beta chain was identified during a study of blood T cell repertoires in COVID-19. Study as a whole: T cells, B-cell-depleted T cells, or PBMCs provided the cDNA or gDNA that served as material.

This CDR3 has 15 amino acids. Germline V gene sequence: CDR1 LNHDA, CDR2 SQIVND (reference sequence). Trimming took 5 bases from V and 2 from J; bases not matched to a gene: 5. Repertoires were generated with immunoSEQ multiplex PCR, while TCRdb's copy carries only in-frame clones and drops some. This repertoire shows about 98,000 clones, approximately 89% found once; its top ten account for 10%. The specimen sequenced was peripheral blood. This TCR derives from a man aged 50-59 years with acute or convalescent COVID-19. The chain couples TRBV19 to TRBJ2-1; 8 nucleotides match TRBD2. The CDR3 DNA is TGTGCCAGTAGTTTCCGGGAGGGGGCCTACAATGAGCAGTTCTTC. This translates into CASSFREGAYNEQFF.